The 19 T cell receptor beta chains below all came from one sample that was sequenced in a study of quantifying T cell responses using KT2 cells (dated by TCRdb to 2015 to 2018). For context, the study as a whole: RNA was DNase-treated and reverse transcribed with TCR alpha and beta constant-region primers, mostly using SuperScript III.

Library prep was done by UMI-ligation and nested PCR. These reads were obtained on an Illumina MiSeq. A single-stranded oligonucleotide carrying the Illumina SP2 sequence and a UMI was ligated to the cDNA 3' end using T4 RNA ligase 1. PCR1 consisted of 4 cycles (98 degrees C 15 s, 69 degrees C 30 s, 72 degrees C 40 s), and for the beta primer an equimolar mix of RC1.1 and RC1.2 was used to cover TRBC1 and TRBC2. The public reads were run again by TCRdb, first through fastp at Q25 and then through MiXCR, and only productive beta chains were kept. Under each unique CDR3 protein, matching rows form one entry showing the most common genes and DNA. This sample gives 40,000 to 50,000 distinct CDR3 sequences in total; approximately 15% of them show up just once. The ten largest clonotypes hold less than 50% of the sample. Specimen: PBMCs spiked with cells of the T cell clone KT2. The receptors stem from a human donor.

The chain recombines TRBV18 with TRBJ2-7, with a weak D call TRBD1 (6 bases). The CDR3 is made up of 15 amino acids. V was clipped by 1 base and J by 0 bases, with 10 bases between them. The germline V gene encodes CDR1 KGHSH and CDR2 LQKENI. The CDR3 sequence is CASSPLGQNSYEQYF. As DNA, the CDR3 is TGTGCCAGCTCACCACTCGGACAGAACTCCTACGAGCAGTACTTC. Based on the CDR3 plus reference TRBV18 and TRBJ2-7, the full variable domain is NAGVMQNPRHLVRRRGQEARLRCSPMKGHSHVYWYRQLPEEGLKFMVYLQKENIIDESGMPKERFSAEFPKEGPSILRIQQVVRGDSAAYFCASSPLGQNSYEQYFGPGTRLTVT.

The CDR3 nucleotides read TGCGCCAGCAGCCGGCCCCGTGAAAAACTGTTTTTT. This codes for CASSRPREKLFF. V is TRBV4-1 and J is TRBJ1-4; no clear D. The CDR3 length is 12 residues. V shed 4 bases and J shed 7 bases, with 7 bases lying between them. CDR1 and CDR2 from the germline V gene are MGHRA and YSYEKL.

The rearrangement links TRBV10-3 to TRBJ2-7; D perhaps matches TRBD1 (5 bases). The V end lost 0 bases, the J end lost 0 bases, and 12 bases lay between the germline ends. CDR3 length: 16 residues. The germline V gene encodes CDR1 ENHRY and CDR2 SYGVKD. CDR3 loop: CAISESSTQGSYEQYF. The CDR3 nucleotides read TGTGCCATCAGTGAGTCGTCCACGCAGGGCTCCTACGAGCAGTACTTC.

The table lists this clonotype with a few counts. V and J are TRBV29-1 and TRBJ2-3; D perhaps matches TRBD1 (5 bases). The CDR3 extends over 11 amino acids. V was clipped by 8 bases and J by 5 bases, with 11 bases between them. Germline assignment: CDR1 SQVTM and CDR2 ANQGSEA. The DNA of the CDR3 is TGCAGCACAAGGGGCGAAGATACGCAGTATTTT. Translating gives CSTRGEDTQYF.

The J gene is TRBJ2-3, the V gene TRBV7-2; 10 nucleotides agree with TRBD2. Germline assignment: CDR1 SGHTA and CDR2 FQGNSA. V lost 1 base to trimming and J lost 4 bases; unmatched junction nucleotides: 5. This CDR3 is built from 16 residues. The CDR3 is CASSLVPAGGADTQYF. The DNA of the CDR3 is TGTGCCAGCAGCTTAGTCCCAGCGGGGGGGGCAGATACGCAGTATTTT.

The chain has TRBV27 and TRBJ2-1; 11 bases map to TRBD2. Germline CDR1 is MNHEY and CDR2 is SMNVEV (reference sequence). The V gene end was trimmed by 6 bases and the J gene end by 3 bases; junction bases not matched to a gene: 7. The CDR3 consists of 16 residues. The CDR3 loop reads CASSEGTSGNYNEQFF. The CDR3 DNA follows: TGTGCCAGCAGCGAAGGGACTAGCGGTAACTACAATGAGCAGTTCTTC.

The table lists this clonotype with a few counts. The chain combines TRBV10-1 with TRBJ1-1; possibly TRBD1 for D (5 bases). V was clipped by 5 bases and J by 2 bases, with 9 bases between them. The CDR3 is 13 amino acids. From germline, CDR1 is WNHNN and CDR2 SYGVQD (reference sequence). The CDR3 coding sequence is TGCGCCAGCAGTTTTGACAGCAACACTGAAGCTTTCTTT. Translated: CASSFDSNTEAFF.

The chain combines TRBV7-9 with TRBJ1-2; D ambiguous. The CDR3 loop spans 13 amino acids. The V end was cut by 1 base, the J end by 7 bases, with 10 bases between. The germline V gene has CDR1 SEHNR and CDR2 FQNEAQ (reference sequence). CDR3 amino acids: CASSLGGGPGYTF. In DNA, the CDR3 is TGTGCCAGCAGCTTAGGTGGAGGGCCTGGCTACACCTTC.

The gene calls are TRBV6-4 and TRBJ2-3; D remains unclear. CDR1 and CDR2 (germline): MRHNA, SNTAGT. This CDR3 has 14 residues. Trimming pared 2 bases from V and 2 bases from J, leaving 8 bases between. CDR3 nucleotides: TGTGCCAGCAGTGACAAGTCGGACACAGATACGCAGTATTTT. It translates to CASSDKSDTDTQYF.

This clonotype was seen repeatedly, ten times or more. This chain uses TRBV6-1 with TRBJ2-1; tentatively, D is TRBD1 (5 bases). CDR3 length equals 13 residues. The V and J ends lost 5 bases and 3 bases respectively, with 8 bases between them. In germline, CDR1 is MNHNS, CDR2 SASEGT. The CDR3 spells CASSSGYYNEQFF. DNA for the CDR3: TGTGCCAGCAGTTCAGGGTACTACAATGAGCAGTTCTTC.

The J gene is TRBJ2-3, the V gene TRBV11-2; D might be TRBD2 (6 bases). CDR1 is SGHAT and CDR2 is FQNNGV in the germline V gene. The CDR3 has 14 amino acids. Trimming pared 3 bases from V and 4 bases from J, leaving 11 bases between. CDR3 sequence (DNA): TGTGCCAGCAGCTTTGGGCGGGGCGCAGATACGCAGTATTTT. It translates to CASSFGRGADTQYF.

There are a few counts of this clonotype. The V call is TRBV2, the J call TRBJ2-1; the match to TRBD2 covers 9 bases. V trimming: 2 bases; J trimming: 7 bases; junction bases outside the gene matches: 6. CDR1 is SNHLY, CDR2 FYNNEI, per germline. This CDR3 is built from 15 residues. The CDR3: CASSERSGGRNEQFF. DNA of the CDR3: TGTGCCAGCAGTGAACGGAGCGGGGGGAGAAATGAGCAGTTCTTC.

Only a few counts were recorded for this clonotype. This rearrangement joins TRBV6-5 to TRBJ2-3, with TRBD2 matching over 10 bases. The junction had 14 bases not matched to a gene; V was cut back by 6 bases and J by 8 bases. Germline assignment: CDR1 MNHEY and CDR2 SVGAGI. The CDR3 totals 16 residues. The CDR3 loop is CASRPGTSARVGTQYF. In DNA form, the CDR3 reads TGTGCCAGCAGGCCCGGGACTAGCGCCCGCGTTGGTACGCAGTATTTT.

In its sample, this clonotype was seen once. The CDR3 here is CASSSVRAYTF. CDR3 nucleotide sequence: TGTGCCAGCAGTTCCGTCAGGGCCTACACCTTC. The chain links TRBV2 to TRBJ1-2; maybe TRBD1 (5 bases). The CDR3 is made up of 11 amino acids. The ends were cut back, 5 bases at V and 10 bases at J, with 11 bases in the middle. CDR1 and CDR2 from the germline V gene are SNHLY and FYNNEI.

The rearrangement joins TRBV12-3 or TRBV12-4 to TRBJ2-1; either TRBD1 or TRBD2 may supply D (5 bases each). V lost 5 bases, J lost 10 bases, and 12 bases lay in between. The CDR3 length is 12 residues. The CDR3 DNA reads TGTGCCAGCAGTCCCCAGGGCGGGGAGCAGTTCTTC. Translating it yields CASSPQGGEQFF.

Ten or more counts support this clonotype. The chain has TRBV29-1 and TRBJ2-1; D call uncertain. The germline V and J ends were trimmed by 4 bases and 13 bases, with 14 bases remaining between them. Germline-derived CDR1 and CDR2 are SQVTM and ANQGSEA. The CDR3 totals 11 residues. In DNA form, the CDR3 reads TGCAGCGTTGGACCTTCCATTCCTCAGTTCTTC. It encodes CSVGPSIPQFF.

This clonotype has a handful of counts. CDR3 in amino acids: CSVTTEAFF. CDR3 coding DNA: TGCAGTGTTACGACTGAAGCTTTCTTT. The genes are TRBV20-1 and TRBJ1-1; D unclear. V lost 7 bases and J lost 5, with 5 bases in between. Germline V lookup: CDR1 DFQATT, CDR2 SNEGSKA (reference sequence). The CDR3 runs 9 residues.

This clonotype appeared a single time. The chain couples TRBV6-1 to TRBJ1-5; D is unresolved. The CDR3 totals 18 residues. Germline-derived CDR1 and CDR2 are MNHNS and SASEGT. The V end lost 4 bases, the J end lost 0 bases, and 19 bases lay between the germline ends. Written as DNA, the CDR3 is TGTGCCAGCAGTGTTTTTTCCACGGGGTTCGATAGCAATCAGCCCCAGCATTTT. Translating it yields CASSVFSTGFDSNQPQHF.

This clonotype has just a few counts. The chain carries TRBV10-1 and TRBJ2-5; a weak D match, TRBD2 (6 bases). The CDR3 length is 13 residues. V lost 8 bases to trimming and J lost 4 bases, with 14 bases between them. Germline CDR1 WNHNN, CDR2 SYGVQD (reference sequence). CDR3 sequence: CASSPGVPETQYF. The CDR3 DNA reads TGCGCCAGCTCTCCGGGAGTTCCAGAGACCCAGTACTTC.